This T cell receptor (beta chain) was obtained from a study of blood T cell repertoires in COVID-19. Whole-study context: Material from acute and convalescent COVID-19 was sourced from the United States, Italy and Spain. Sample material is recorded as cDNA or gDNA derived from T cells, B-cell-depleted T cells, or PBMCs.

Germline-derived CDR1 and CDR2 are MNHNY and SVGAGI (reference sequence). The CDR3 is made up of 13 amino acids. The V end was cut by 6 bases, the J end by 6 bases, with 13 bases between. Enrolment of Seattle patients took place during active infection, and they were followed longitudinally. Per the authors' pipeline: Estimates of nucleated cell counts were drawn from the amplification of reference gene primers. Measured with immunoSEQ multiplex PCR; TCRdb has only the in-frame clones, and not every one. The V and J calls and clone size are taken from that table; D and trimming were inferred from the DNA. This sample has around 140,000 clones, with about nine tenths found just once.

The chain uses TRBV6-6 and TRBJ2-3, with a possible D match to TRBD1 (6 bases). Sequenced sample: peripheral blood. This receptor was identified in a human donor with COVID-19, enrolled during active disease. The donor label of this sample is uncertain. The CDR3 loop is CASRTGKGDTQYF. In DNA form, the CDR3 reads TGTGCCAGCAGAACAGGGAAAGGGGATACGCAGTATTTT.